Shown below are 24 T cell receptor beta chains from a single sample sequenced in a study of cytomegalovirus exposure and HLA in healthy donors. This PCR relied on a set of 60 Vbeta primers and 13 Jbeta primers. Repertoires were generated with immunoSEQ multiplex PCR, while TCRdb's copy carries only in-frame clones and drops some. Among approximately 120,000 clones, over 60% were seen once, and the ten largest hold roughly 9.7%. The sample comprised PBMCs. The receptors come from a man in his forties or fifties in good health and CMV-seropositive.

The chain links TRBV11-2 to TRBJ2-7; TRBD1 matches at 9 bases. The CDR3 consists of 15 residues. Germline values: CDR1 SGHAT, CDR2 FQNNGV. The junction had 8 bases not matched to a gene; V was cut back by 4 bases and J by 4 bases. CDR3 sequence (DNA): TGTGCCAGCAGCTCCGGACAGGGGAGGGGTTACGAGCAGTACTTC. Amino acids: CASSSGQGRGYEQYF.

This clone was seen more than once but under ten times. This sequence joins TRBV5-1 and TRBJ1-1; D perhaps matches TRBD1 (5 bases). Trimming took 0 bases from V and 3 from J, leaving 18 bases between them. CDR1 is SGHRS and CDR2 is YFSETQ in the germline V gene. The CDR3 extends over 17 amino acids. The CDR3 reads CASSLVVRANGDTEAFF. CDR3 nucleotide sequence: TGCGCCAGCAGCTTGGTTGTCAGGGCTAATGGGGACACTGAAGCTTTCTTT.

This clone was recorded a few times. The chain is built from TRBV21-1 and TRBJ1-2. TRBV21-1 is tagged as a pseudogene. CDR3 length: 14 residues. CDR3 coding DNA: TGTGCCAGCAGGAATGAGCACCTTAACTATGGCTACACCTTC. This gives the protein CASRNEHLNYGYTF.

V usage is TRBV7-6 and J usage is TRBJ1-1, with 9 bases identical to TRBD1. Germline V gene sequence: CDR1 SGHVS, CDR2 FNYEAQ. The CDR3 extends over 17 amino acids. V shed 4 bases and J 3 bases; nucleotides not matched to a gene: 12. CDR3 protein: CASSSHFGTGIYTEAFF. The CDR3 coding sequence is TGTGCCAGCAGCTCCCACTTTGGGACAGGGATTTACACTGAAGCTTTCTTT.

The chain links TRBV5-1 to TRBJ1-3; D may be TRBD1 (6 bases). The V gene's germline CDR1 is SGHRS and CDR2 YFSETQ. This CDR3 comprises 14 residues. Between the trimmed V and J ends, which lost 2 bases and 2 bases, there was a span of 8 bases. The CDR3 is CASSLGDTGNTIYF. The CDR3 DNA reads TGCGCCAGCAGCTTAGGGGACACTGGAAACACCATATATTTT.

The rearrangement joins TRBV7-9 to TRBJ1-4; 8 nucleotides match TRBD1. The V gene end was trimmed by 1 base and the J gene end by 9 bases; junction bases not matched to a gene: 13. Germline V gene sequence: CDR1 SEHNR, CDR2 FQNEAQ (reference sequence). CDR3 length equals 17 residues. The CDR3 region has the DNA TGTGCCAGCAGCTTAGGCGGGGGACAGGCGGACGATAAAAAACTGTTTTTT. Translating it yields CASSLGGGQADDKKLFF.

This chain connects TRBV4-1 to TRBJ2-1; the D is unclear. Germline CDR1 and CDR2: MGHRA and YSYEKL. The CDR3 length is 13 residues. The germline V and J ends were trimmed by 3 bases and 4 bases, with 7 bases remaining between them. The CDR3 nucleotides are TGCGCCAGCAGCCATAACGGTTACAATGAGCAGTTCTTC. Translating it yields CASSHNGYNEQFF.

Details on this clone: A junction end diverges from the germline sequence, so it may reflect a read error. The rearrangement links TRBV4-1 to TRBJ2-7; 7 bases fit TRBD1. Germline V gene lookup returns CDR1 MGHRA and CDR2 YSYEKL. The CDR3 runs to 12 residues. CDR3 in amino acids: CASSQGAGTAHF. In DNA, the CDR3 is TGCGCCAGCAGCCAAGGGGCCGGGACAGCGCACTTC.

This chain links TRBV6-4 with TRBJ2-3, with D possibly being TRBD1 (6 bases). The CDR3 has 14 residues. Trimming left V 0 bases short and J 4 bases short, with 8 bases between. Germline V gene data show CDR1 as MRHNA and CDR2 as SNTAGT. CDR3 amino acids: CASSDSGAADTQYF. In nucleotides, the CDR3 is TGTGCCAGCAGTGACTCGGGGGCCGCAGATACGCAGTATTTT.

The chain carries TRBV9 and TRBJ2-2, with 7 bases that match TRBD1. The length of the CDR3 is 16 residues. Germline-derived CDR1 and CDR2 are SGDLS and YYNGEE. Trimming took 1 base from V and 6 from J; bases not matched to a gene: 9. The CDR3 DNA reads TGTGCCAGCAGCGTATCGGCAGGGGGTTACGCCGGGGAGCTGTTTTTT. It specifies CASSVSAGGYAGELFF. Full variable domain (outside the CDR3, taken from reference TRBV9 and TRBJ2-2): DSGVTQTPKHLITATGQRVTLRCSPRSGDLSVYWYQQSLDQGLQFLIQYYNGEERAKGNILERFSAQQFPDLHSELNLSSLELGDSALYFCASSVSAGGYAGELFFGEGSRLTVL.

The chain uses TRBV19 and TRBJ1-1; 10 nucleotides align to TRBD1. Trimming removed 9 bases from V and 6 bases from J; junction bases left unmatched: 10. The CDR3 is made up of 14 amino acids. Germline V CDR1 and CDR2: LNHDA, SQIVND (reference sequence). In nucleotides, the CDR3 is TGTGCCAGCTTCCGGGACAGGGGTTCGTCTGAAGCTTTCTTT. This gives the protein CASFRDRGSSEAFF. The full variable domain, its missing parts supplied by reference TRBV19 and TRBJ1-1, is DGGITQSPKYLFRKEGQNVTLSCEQNLNHDAMYWYRQDPGQGLRLIYYSQIVNDFQKGDIAEGYSVSREKKESFPLTVTSAQKNPTAFYLCASFRDRGSSEAFFGQGTRLTVV.

This clone has only a few counts. The CDR3 sequence is CASRFGTGGTEQFF. The DNA of the CDR3 is TGTGCCAGCAGATTCGGGACAGGGGGCACTGAGCAGTTCTTC. This chain uses TRBV2 with TRBJ2-1; 12 nucleotides match TRBD1. The CDR3 runs to 14 residues. V lost 6 bases and J lost 9; bases outside the gene matches: 6. Germline CDR1 SNHLY, CDR2 FYNNEI.

The chain uses TRBV9 and TRBJ2-7, with 8 bases fitting TRBD1. CDR1 SGDLS and CDR2 YYNGEE come from the germline V gene. CDR3 size: 15 residues. V was pared by 5 bases and J by 0 bases, with 7 bases of the junction left unmatched. This chain's CDR3 is CASSTGQGPSYEQYF. The CDR3 DNA reads TGTGCCAGCAGTACCGGACAGGGTCCCTCCTACGAGCAGTACTTC.

The V and J genes are TRBV5-6 and TRBJ2-7; D remains unclear. Trimming removed 4 bases at V and 0 bases at J, with 14 bases between. Per germline, CDR1 SGHDT and CDR2 YYEEEE. CDR3 length: 15 amino acids. Written as DNA, the CDR3 is TGTGCCAGCAGCCCGAAACGTACAGTCTCCTACGAGCAGTACTTC. Translating gives CASSPKRTVSYEQYF.

The chain is built from TRBV5-1 and TRBJ2-6; 7 nucleotides line up with TRBD1. V gave up 2 bases and J gave up 3 bases; unmatched junction bases: 5. This CDR3 spans 16 amino acids. The germline CDR1 and CDR2 sequences are SGHRS and YFSETQ. Here the CDR3 DNA reads TGCGCCAGCAGCTTATCGACAGGGTATGGGGCCAACGTCCTGACTTTC. Residues: CASSLSTGYGANVLTF.

The sample holds a few counts of this clone. V gene TRBV7-2 combines with J gene TRBJ1-1; tentatively, D is TRBD1 (5 bases). The CDR3 sequence is 12 residues long. The V gene's germline CDR1 is SGHTA and CDR2 FQGNSA. V shed 4 bases and J shed 10 bases, with 13 bases lying between them. In nucleotides, the CDR3 is TGTGCCAGCAGCTCTTGGGGGGGTGGAGCTTTCTTT. Its translation: CASSSWGGGAFF.

The chain combines TRBV5-1 with TRBJ2-1; TRBD2 matches at 10 bases. The trim removed 0 bases at V and 4 bases at J, leaving 1 base unmatched. CDR3 size: 15 residues. CDR1 and CDR2 (germline): SGHRS, YFSETQ. CDR3 region: CASSLEAGGYNEQFF. The CDR3 nucleotides are TGCGCCAGCAGCTTGGAAGCGGGGGGGTACAATGAGCAGTTCTTC. Full variable domain (missing parts from reference TRBV5-1 and TRBJ2-1): KAGVTQTPRYLIKTRGQQVTLSCSPISGHRSVSWYQQTPGQGLQFLFEYFSETQRNKGNFPGRFSGRQFSNSRSEMNVSTLELGDSALYLCASSLEAGGYNEQFFGPGTRLTVL.

The gene calls are TRBV5-1 and TRBJ2-7; the match to TRBD2 covers 8 bases. V was clipped by 0 bases and J by 3 bases; unmatched bases: 8. CDR1 SGHRS and CDR2 YFSETQ come from the germline V gene. The CDR3 spans 16 residues. This CDR3 reads CASSLASTSGVYEQYF. The CDR3 coding sequence is TGCGCCAGCAGCTTGGCCTCAACTAGCGGTGTCTACGAGCAGTACTTC.

This clone occurred once. V gene TRBV7-6 combines with J gene TRBJ1-1; 8 positions match TRBD1. Per germline, CDR1 SGHVS and CDR2 FNYEAQ. The V gene end was trimmed by 2 bases and the J gene end by 4 bases; junction bases not matched to a gene: 9. The CDR3 is 16 residues long. CDR3 DNA sequence: TGTGCCAGCAGCTTAACAACCGGGACAGGCGGCACTGAAGCTTTCTTT. Translated: CASSLTTGTGGTEAFF.

The genes are TRBV2 and TRBJ1-4; D might be TRBD1 (6 bases). Germline CDR1 SNHLY, CDR2 FYNNEI. The ends were cut back, 4 bases at V and 6 bases at J, with 12 bases in the middle. This CDR3 comprises 14 residues. CDR3 nucleotides: TGTGCCAGCAGTGCACAGGGTAATTATGAAAAACTGTTTTTT. It is translated as CASSAQGNYEKLFF.

The V call is TRBV28, the J call TRBJ2-5; 7 bases are shared with TRBD1. V trimming: 5 bases; J trimming: 5 bases; junction bases outside the gene matches: 11. This CDR3 has 15 amino acids. Germline values: CDR1 MDHEN, CDR2 SYDVKM. The CDR3 DNA sequence: TGTGCCAGCAGTCCGCCAGACAGGGTGGGGGAGACCCAGTACTTC. Translating it yields CASSPPDRVGETQYF.

The chain carries TRBV28 and TRBJ2-7, with 9 bases matching TRBD2. Germline lookup yields CDR1 MDHEN and CDR2 SYDVKM. V trimming: 6 bases; J trimming: 3 bases; junction bases outside the gene matches: 3. This CDR3 has 13 amino acids. The CDR3 DNA is TGTGCCAGCAGCCTAGCGGGAAACTACGAGCAGTACTTC. It is translated as CASSLAGNYEQYF.

CDR3: CASSEQITNTEAFF. CDR3 coding DNA: TGTGCCAGCAGTGAACAGATAACGAACACTGAAGCTTTCTTT. The gene calls are TRBV2 and TRBJ1-1; no reliable D call. The CDR3 sequence is 14 residues long. Germline assignment: CDR1 SNHLY and CDR2 FYNNEI. Trimming took 2 bases from V and 1 from J, leaving 8 bases between them.

The gene calls are TRBV5-1 and TRBJ2-5, with a possible D match to TRBD2 (5 bases). TRBJ2-7 explains the end of the DNA better; the J call may be wrong. The CDR3 sequence is 15 residues long. The germline CDR1 and CDR2 sequences are SGHRS and YFSETQ. The CDR3 reads CASSQRLTNSYEQYF. CDR3 DNA sequence: TGCGCCAGCAGCCAGCGACTGACTAACTCCTACGAGCAGTACTTC.